The 8 T cell receptor beta chains below come from one sample, sequenced in a study of cytomegalovirus exposure and HLA in healthy donors. A multiplex PCR was run with 60 Vbeta primers and 13 Jbeta primers. Sequencing used immunoSEQ multiplex PCR; TCRdb keeps in-frame clones, though not all of them. The sample contains 150,000 to 200,000 clones, about 77% of which appear only once. Sequencing used PBMCs. The origin of the receptors is a man aged 30-40 years in good health and CMV-seronegative.

This chain connects TRBV27 to TRBJ1-5; D is unresolved. V was trimmed by 3 bases and J by 1 base, leaving 13 bases between them. The CDR3 runs 16 residues. Germline assignment: CDR1 MNHEY and CDR2 SMNVEV (reference sequence). CDR3 nucleotides: TGTGCCAGCAGTTTGTCCTTTGGCCTGAGCAATCAGCCCCAGCATTTT. Its translation is CASSLSFGLSNQPQHF.

This chain joins TRBV28 and TRBJ1-5; D gene unclear. CDR3 length: 14 amino acids. The ends were cut back, 4 bases at V and 0 bases at J, with 7 bases in the middle. Looked up from germline, CDR1 is MDHEN and CDR2 is SYDVKM. The CDR3 DNA reads TGTGCCAGCAGTTACATGATTAGCAATCAGCCCCAGCATTTT. Encoded protein: CASSYMISNQPQHF.

The rearrangement uses TRBV2 and TRBJ1-2; D is ambiguous. V was trimmed by 4 bases and J by 5 bases, leaving 11 bases between them. This CDR3 has 13 amino acids. From germline, CDR1 is SNHLY and CDR2 FYNNEI. CDR3 sequence reads: CASSVQTPYGYTF. The CDR3 nucleotides are TGTGCCAGCAGTGTCCAGACTCCTTATGGCTACACCTTC. The complete variable domain, with remaining parts taken from reference TRBV2 and TRBJ1-2, reads EPEVTQTPSHQVTQMGQEVILRCVPISNHLYFYWYRQILGQKVEFLVSFYNNEISEKSEIFDDQFSVERPDGSNFTLKIRSTKLEDSAMYFCASSVQTPYGYTFGSGTRLTVV.

This chain joins TRBV27 and TRBJ1-3; 8 bases are a match to TRBD1. The length of the CDR3 is 15 residues. Trimming removed 3 bases from V and 4 bases from J; junction bases left unmatched: 5. CDR1 and CDR2 (germline): MNHEY, SMNVEV (reference sequence). CDR3 sequence: CASSFSRGLGNTIYF. The CDR3 DNA reads as TGTGCCAGCAGTTTCAGCAGGGGGCTCGGAAACACCATATATTTT.

This rearrangement joins TRBV19 to TRBJ1-4; no clear D. This CDR3 spans 14 amino acids. Looked up from germline, CDR1 is LNHDA and CDR2 is SQIVND (reference sequence). Trimming removed 3 bases at V and 0 bases at J, with 5 bases between. The CDR3 loop reads CASSIYPTNEKLFF. CDR3 DNA: TGTGCCAGTAGTATCTACCCAACTAATGAAAAACTGTTTTTT. Combining the CDR3 with reference TRBV19 and TRBJ1-4 gives the whole variable domain DGGITQSPKYLFRKEGQNVTLSCEQNLNHDAMYWYRQDPGQGLRLIYYSQIVNDFQKGDIAEGYSVSREKKESFPLTVTSAQKNPTAFYLCASSIYPTNEKLFFGSGTQLSVL.

The rearrangement links TRBV18 to TRBJ2-7; 11 bases agree with TRBD1. CDR1 is KGHSH, CDR2 LQKENI, per germline. Unmatched junction bases numbered 14, after V lost 4 bases and J lost 0 bases. The length of the CDR3 is 19 residues. CDR3 DNA sequence: TGTGCCAGCTCACGGAAGGACAGGGGGCGAATTTTGGGCTCCTACGAGCAGTACTTC. Its protein is CASSRKDRGRILGSYEQYF.

The genes are TRBV9 and TRBJ2-5; 10 positions agree with TRBD1. The CDR3 is 16 residues long. The V segment lost 4 bases and the J segment 5 bases; nucleotides outside the gene matches: 11. The germline gives CDR1 SGDLS, CDR2 YYNGEE. DNA of the CDR3: TGTGCCAGCAGCCTCAAGCCGGGACAGGGGACGGAGACCCAGTACTTC. This gives the protein CASSLKPGQGTETQYF.

The chain links TRBV7-2 to TRBJ1-1; 7 bases agree with TRBD1. The germline CDR1 and CDR2 sequences are SGHTA and FQGNSA. V lost 5 bases and J lost 0; bases outside the gene matches: 3. The CDR3 contains 14 residues. The CDR3 protein is CASSPGQVNTEAFF. In DNA form, the CDR3 reads TGTGCCAGCAGCCCCGGACAGGTGAACACTGAAGCTTTCTTT. Looking up the rest from reference TRBV7-2 and TRBJ1-1 gives the full variable domain: GAGVSQSPSNKVTEKGKDVELRCDPISGHTALYWYRQSLGQGLEFLIYFQGNSAPDKSGLPSDRFSAERTGGSVSTLTIQRTQQEDSAVYLCASSPGQVNTEAFFGQGTRLTVV.